This T cell receptor beta chain was retrieved from a study of T cells in Graves' hyperthyroidism and ophthalmopathy. Study-wide results and limits: Using 13 V-J features, a model discriminated ophthalmopathy from stable hyperthyroidism.

On this clonotype itself: Its antigen is not identified.

Per the germline V gene, CDR1 is SNHLY and CDR2 is FYNNEI. With 4 bases removed from V and 4 bases from J, the gap between germline ends came to 17 bases. The CDR3 is made up of 15 amino acids. Clinicians diagnosed patients from clinical symptoms, serum thyroxine and TRAb, thyroid ultrasound and orbital computed tomography. What was amplified from RNA transcripts were TCR beta CDR3 regions. A set of HTBI primers served as the primers for a first-round RT-PCR of the TCR CDR3. One entry per CDR3 protein results from TCRdb running MiXCR on the multiplex PCR reads. Found here are approximately 480,000 distinct CDR3 sequences, around 20% of them singletons; the top ten hold more than 20%.

What was sequenced was blood. This receptor was identified in a man aged 18 to 30 with Graves' hyperthyroidism. V is TRBV2 and J is TRBJ2-7, with D tentatively TRBD1 (6 bases). CDR3 in amino acids: CASSVAAGALYEQYF. DNA for the CDR3: TGTGCCAGCAGTGTTGCGGCAGGGGCTTTATACGAGCAGTACTTC.